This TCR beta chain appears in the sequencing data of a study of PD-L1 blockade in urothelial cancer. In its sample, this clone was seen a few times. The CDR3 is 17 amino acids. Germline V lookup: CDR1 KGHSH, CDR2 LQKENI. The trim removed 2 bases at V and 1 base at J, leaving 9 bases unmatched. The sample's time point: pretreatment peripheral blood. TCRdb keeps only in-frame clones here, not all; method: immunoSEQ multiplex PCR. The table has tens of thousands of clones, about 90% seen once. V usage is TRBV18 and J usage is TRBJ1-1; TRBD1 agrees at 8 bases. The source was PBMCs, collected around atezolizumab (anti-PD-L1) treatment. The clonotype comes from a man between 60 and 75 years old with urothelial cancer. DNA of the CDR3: TGTGCCAGCTCACCAAGGGGACAGGCAACCCAGAACACTGAAGCTTTCTTT. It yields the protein CASSPRGQATQNTEAFF. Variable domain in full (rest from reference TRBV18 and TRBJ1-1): NAGVMQNPRHLVRRRGQEARLRCSPMKGHSHVYWYRQLPEEGLKFMVYLQKENIIDESGMPKERFSAEFPKEGPSILRIQQVVRGDSAAYFCASSPRGQATQNTEAFFGQGTRLTVV.